This T cell receptor beta chain was retrieved from a study of T cell repertoires in cytomegalovirus infection. At the level of the study: The authors used CMV epitopes that were HLA-C-restricted (recently identified) and HLA-B-restricted (well studied).

TCRdb reprocessed the reads with MiXCR, giving one entry per CDR3 protein. The sample shows about 920,000 distinct CDR3 sequences, under 40% of them seen only once. Whole-study findings and limits: Within the response measured ex vivo, HLA-C-restricted CMV-specific TCR beta clonotypes were dominant. Cumulative public TCR beta family frequency identified carriers of CMV plus the relevant HLA.

From germline, CDR1 is SNHLY and CDR2 FYNNEI. Losses at the gene ends were 7 bases for V and 8 bases for J; bases not matched to a gene: 10. This CDR3 comprises 14 residues. With respect to this clonotype: The antigen remains undetermined.

The sequence derives from a human donor in good health (CMV status not recorded). Some clones in this sample may be carry-over from other donors' samples. V usage is TRBV2 and J usage is TRBJ2-1; TRBD2 matches at 8 bases. Sequencing was performed on cultured CD8+ T cells from PBMCs, taken from culture after CMV antigen stimulation. CDR3 protein: CASTLGGAKDEQFF. The CDR3 DNA is TGTGCCAGCACCCTCGGGGGGGCTAAGGATGAGCAGTTCTTC.